This T cell receptor beta chain was recorded in a study of T cell changes during pregnancy in multiple sclerosis. Germline-derived CDR1 and CDR2 are SGDLS and YYNGEE. The length of the CDR3 is 17 residues. V lost 0 bases to trimming and J lost 1 base, with 14 bases between them. Measured with immunoSEQ multiplex PCR; TCRdb has only the in-frame clones, and not every one. There are 65,000 to 80,000 clones in the sample; roughly 92% occur only once, and 0.21% lies in the top ten. The chain is built from TRBV9 and TRBJ1-3, with D maybe TRBD1 (5 bases). The sample consisted of CD4+ T cells from peripheral blood mononuclear cells, taken before pregnancy. This receptor was obtained from a female donor with multiple sclerosis, enrolled in a pregnancy study. For the CDR3, the DNA is TGTGCCAGCAGCGTAGGGCCTGTGGGGACTTCTGGAAACACCATATATTTT. This translates into CASSVGPVGTSGNTIYF. The full variable domain, with the rest looked up from reference TRBV9 and TRBJ1-3, is DSGVTQTPKHLITATGQRVTLRCSPRSGDLSVYWYQQSLDQGLQFLIQYYNGEERAKGNILERFSAQQFPDLHSELNLSSLELGDSALYFCASSVGPVGTSGNTIYFGEGSWLTVV.